This passage covers 30 T cell receptor beta chains from one sample sequenced in a study of breast tumors, draining lymph nodes, adjacent tissues. Breast cancer patients provided tissue from their axillary draining lymph nodes. TCRdb analysed the multiplex PCR reads with MiXCR anew, one entry per CDR3 protein. The sample holds 290,000 or so distinct CDR3 sequences; about 33% are singletons and the top ten take more than 0.95%. Material for sequencing was axillary lymph node tissue. Source of these receptors: a female donor with breast cancer. Some clones in this sample may be carry-over from other donors' samples.

V usage is TRBV27 and J usage is TRBJ2-7, with D perhaps TRBD1 (6 bases). V dropped 6 bases and J dropped 1 base, with 10 bases sitting between them. Germline loops: CDR1 MNHEY, CDR2 SMNVEV (reference sequence). CDR3 length: 13 amino acids. The CDR3 protein is CASSRTVSYEQYF. In nucleotides, the CDR3 is TGTGCCAGCAGCAGGACAGTTTCCTACGAGCAGTACTTC.

The rearrangement uses TRBV20-1 and TRBJ2-3, with 7 nucleotides matching TRBD2. The CDR3 runs to 13 residues. The germline CDR1 and CDR2 sequences are DFQATT and SNEGSKA (reference sequence). Here the CDR3 reads CSVVAGGLDTQYF. In DNA form, the CDR3 reads TGCAGCGTAGTAGCGGGCGGACTTGATACGCAGTATTTT.

In its sample, this clonotype was seen many times. This rearrangement joins TRBV3-1 to TRBJ1-6; D uncertain. CDR1 and CDR2 (germline): LGHDT, YNNKEL (reference sequence). V shed 8 bases and J shed 5 bases, with 13 bases lying between them. This CDR3 contains 14 residues. The CDR3 spells CASGEAANNSPLHF. DNA of the CDR3: TGTGCCAGCGGGGAAGCGGCAAATAATTCACCCCTCCACTTT.

A remark on this clonotype: At one end the junction does not follow the germline gene, possibly because of a read error. The V gene is TRBV7-7, the J gene TRBJ1-6, with TRBD1 matching over 9 bases. There are 21 residues in the CDR3. The germline CDR1 and CDR2 sequences are SSHAT and FNYEAQ (reference sequence). For the CDR3, the DNA is TGTGCTAGCAGCTTAGGGGACAGGGTAAGTAGGGTTGGCTCCTATAATTCACCCCTCCACTTT. Translation: CASSLGDRVSRVGSYNSPLHF. The variable domain in full, completed from reference TRBV7-7 and TRBJ1-6, reads GAGVSQSPRYKVTKRGQDVTLRCDPISSHATLYWYQQALGQGPEFLTYFNYEAQPDKSGLPSDRFSAERPEGSISTLTIQRTEQRDSAMYRCASSLGDRVSRVGSYNSPLHFGNGTRLTVT.

This clonotype was observed many times. V gene TRBV24-1 combines with J gene TRBJ2-1, with 13 bases identical to TRBD2. Germline CDR1 is KGHDR and CDR2 is SFDVKD. Losses at the gene ends were 4 bases for V and 6 bases for J; bases not matched to a gene: 5. The CDR3 sequence is 16 residues long. The chain's CDR3 is CATSDQGLAGINEQFF. DNA of the CDR3: TGTGCCACCAGTGACCAGGGACTAGCGGGGATCAATGAGCAGTTCTTC.

This clonotype was counted at least ten times. V usage is TRBV10-2 and J usage is TRBJ2-3, with D perhaps matching TRBD2 (6 bases). The CDR3 is 15 amino acids. Germline V gene data show CDR1 as WSHSY and CDR2 as SAAADI. Trimming took 1 base from V and 2 from J, leaving 10 bases between them. In DNA, the CDR3 is TGCGCCAGCAGTGAGTACGGGGGTCCCACAGATACGCAGTATTTT. It codes for CASSEYGGPTDTQYF.

There are a few counts of this clonotype. The rearrangement uses TRBV10-3 and TRBJ1-1; D ambiguous. The CDR3 is 13 residues long. V was shortened by 6 bases and J by 0 bases, with 8 bases between the two germline ends. Germline V gene data show CDR1 as ENHRY and CDR2 as SYGVKD. CDR3 nucleotides: TGTGCCATCAGAGCAGCCATGAACACTGAAGCTTTCTTT. Amino acids: CAIRAAMNTEAFF.

The sample holds many counts of this clonotype. V and J are TRBV5-6 and TRBJ2-7, with TRBD1 as a possible D gene (6 bases). The germline V gene has CDR1 SGHDT and CDR2 YYEEEE. The CDR3 has 11 amino acids. V was cut by 4 bases and J by 6 bases, with 8 bases left in between. The CDR3 DNA reads TGTGCCAGCAGCCGGACAGCCGAGCAGTACTTC. Its protein product is CASSRTAEQYF.

This clonotype appeared many times. The chain joins TRBV24-1 to TRBJ2-1; a possible D gene is TRBD1 (5 bases). The V and J ends lost 5 bases and 0 bases respectively, with 13 bases between them. The CDR3 sequence is 16 residues long. Germline V gives CDR1 KGHDR, CDR2 SFDVKD. The CDR3 region has the DNA TGTGCCACCAGTGCCTCGGACACCCGCTCCTACAATGAGCAGTTCTTC. Translating gives CATSASDTRSYNEQFF.

The chain joins TRBV19 to TRBJ2-7; tentatively, D is TRBD1 or TRBD2 (5 bases each). The V and J ends lost 8 bases and 0 bases respectively, with 20 bases between them. CDR3 length: 16 amino acids. Germline values: CDR1 LNHDA, CDR2 SQIVND (reference sequence). In nucleotides, the CDR3 is TGTGCCAGTGGGTGGGGCTCTGGCCTAGCCTCCTACGAGCAGTACTTC. Translation: CASGWGSGLASYEQYF.

This clonotype was recorded many times. This chain connects TRBV11-2 to TRBJ2-3; D is unresolved. This CDR3 spans 12 amino acids. Trimming removed 2 bases from V and 4 bases from J, with 4 bases in between. From germline, CDR1 is SGHAT and CDR2 FQNNGV. CDR3 sequence (DNA): TGTGCCAGCAGCTTAACCCCAGATACGCAGTATTTT. It specifies CASSLTPDTQYF.

In regard to this clonotype: This sequence may be a read error, since a much larger clone differs from it by one base. This chain links TRBV7-9 with TRBJ2-7; 11 bases fit TRBD2. The CDR3 contains 15 residues. Germline assignment: CDR1 SEHNR and CDR2 FQNEAQ (reference sequence). The CDR3 DNA reads as TGTGCCAGCAGCTTAGATACTAGCGGGAGCTACGAGCAGCACTTC. Translated: CASSLDTSGSYEQHF.

Points on this clonotype: This clone may be a read error of a much larger clone one base away. The chain carries TRBV24-1 and TRBJ1-2; TRBD1 matches at 10 bases. This CDR3 has 17 residues. With V trimmed by 11 bases and J by 5 bases, 19 bases remained unmatched. Per germline, CDR1 KGHDR and CDR2 SFDVKD. This CDR3 reads CASGHPGTGVHQYGYTF. In DNA, the CDR3 is TGTGCCAGCGGCCACCCCGGGACAGGGGTTCATCAGTATGGCTACACCTTC.

This clonotype was detected ten times or more. V and J are TRBV11-2 and TRBJ2-5; 9 nucleotides line up with TRBD1. Losses at the gene ends were 5 bases for V and 1 base for J; bases not matched to a gene: 5. Germline V lookup: CDR1 SGHAT, CDR2 FQNNGV. The CDR3 has 15 residues. The DNA for the CDR3 is TGTGCCAGCAGCGACAGGGGGAGGCTCCAAGAGACCCAGTACTTC. Translation gives CASSDRGRLQETQYF. Complete variable domain (other parts from reference TRBV11-2 and TRBJ2-5): EAGVAQSPRYKIIEKRQSVAFWCNPISGHATLYWYQQILGQGPKLLIQFQNNGVVDDSQLPKDRFSAERLKGVDSTLKIQPAKLEDSAVYLCASSDRGRLQETQYFGPGTRLLVL.

There are many counts of this clonotype. V and J are TRBV7-6 and TRBJ2-3; 9 bases agree with TRBD1. CDR1 is SGHVS and CDR2 is FNYEAQ in the germline V gene. V shed 5 bases and J 2 bases; nucleotides not matched to a gene: 5. This CDR3 has 15 amino acids. This CDR3 is CASSPRTGATDTQYF. The CDR3 region has the DNA TGTGCCAGCAGCCCGCGGACAGGGGCCACAGATACGCAGTATTTT.

V usage is TRBV6-1 and J usage is TRBJ2-1; TRBD2 is a possible D gene (6 bases). This CDR3 has 14 amino acids. Trimming took off 9 bases at V and 0 bases at J, with 12 bases between the two ends. The germline V gene has CDR1 MNHNS and CDR2 SASEGT. The CDR3 DNA is TGTGCCAGTCCTTCGGGAGTCTCCTACAATGAGCAGTTCTTC. Encoded protein: CASPSGVSYNEQFF.

About this clonotype: This CDR3 fails to terminate in the conserved phenylalanine or tryptophan, so it likely reflects a read error. The chain couples TRBV30 to TRBJ2-4; D possibly corresponds to TRBD2 (6 bases). The CDR3 loop spans 13 amino acids. Looked up from germline, CDR1 is GTSNPN and CDR2 is SVGIG (reference sequence). CDR3 in DNA: TGTTCGCTCGGGAGCGTGGCGCGAAACATTCAGTACTGC. Encoded protein: CSLGSVARNIQYC.

This clonotype was observed at least ten times. CDR3 in DNA: TGTGCCACCCGGGACAGAAAGATCTACGATACGCAGTATTTT. Protein sequence: CATRDRKIYDTQYF. This chain connects TRBV10-3 to TRBJ2-3; TRBD1 matches 7 bases. CDR3 length: 14 amino acids. The trim removed 10 bases at V and 6 bases at J, leaving 13 bases unmatched. CDR1 and CDR2 from the germline V gene are ENHRY and SYGVKD.

Points on this clonotype: This may be a read error, as it is one base from a much larger clone. The genes are TRBV5-1 and TRBJ2-7; 7 nucleotides align to TRBD1. CDR3 length: 13 amino acids. The germline V gene has CDR1 SGHRS and CDR2 YFSETQ. CDR3 DNA: TGCGCCAGCGGCTTGGGACAGCCCGACGAGCAGTACTTC. This encodes CASGLGQPDEQYF. The whole variable domain, remainder taken from reference TRBV5-1 and TRBJ2-7, is KAGVTQTPRYLIKTRGQQVTLSCSPISGHRSVSWYQQTPGQGLQFLFEYFSETQRNKGNFPGRFSGRQFSNSRSEMNVSTLELGDSALYLCASGLGQPDEQYFGPGTRLTVT.

This clonotype appeared many times. The CDR3 loop reads CSVDWGYGYTF. CDR3 DNA sequence: TGCAGCGTCGACTGGGGCTATGGCTACACCTTC. The V and J genes are TRBV29-1 and TRBJ1-2, with no clear D. The CDR3 runs to 11 residues. Germline assignment: CDR1 SQVTM and CDR2 ANQGSEA. Trimming took 6 bases from V and 4 from J, leaving 9 bases between them.

This clonotype was observed many times. This rearrangement joins TRBV7-9 to TRBJ2-5; 8 bases fit TRBD2. Germline V gene lookup returns CDR1 SEHNR and CDR2 FQNEAQ (reference sequence). The CDR3 is made up of 15 amino acids. The V and J ends lost 6 bases and 1 base, in that order; junction bases with no gene match: 7. CDR3 sequence (DNA): TGTGCCAGCAGGGGCGGGAGGCCAATCCAAGAGACCCAGTACTTC. This encodes CASRGGRPIQETQYF.

The V gene is TRBV6-6, the J gene TRBJ1-1; D is uncertain. CDR1 and CDR2 from the germline V gene are MNHNY and SVGAGI (reference sequence). The length of the CDR3 is 15 residues. Trimming took off 0 bases at V and 1 base at J, with 9 bases between the two ends. CDR3 amino acids: CASSYSNRGNTEAFF. The CDR3 DNA follows: TGTGCCAGCAGTTACTCGAATCGCGGGAACACTGAAGCTTTCTTT.

This clonotype was recorded at least ten times. The V gene is TRBV24-1, the J gene TRBJ2-5; 8 bases agree with TRBD1. Per germline, CDR1 KGHDR and CDR2 SFDVKD. Trimming took 1 base from V and 5 from J; bases not matched to a gene: 5. There are 15 residues in the CDR3. Here the CDR3 reads CATSDFSGGGETQYF. CDR3 in DNA: TGTGCCACCAGTGATTTTTCAGGGGGCGGTGAGACCCAGTACTTC.

This clonotype has ten or more counts. The rearrangement links TRBV15 to TRBJ1-2; TRBD1 matches at 7 bases. This CDR3 has 16 amino acids. Germline CDR1 and CDR2: LNHNV and YYDKDF (reference sequence). V trimming: 1 base; J trimming: 0 bases; junction bases outside the gene matches: 5. The CDR3 reads CATSRAPGGSNYGYTF. In DNA form, the CDR3 reads TGTGCCACCAGCAGAGCCCCAGGGGGATCTAACTATGGCTACACCTTC.

As regards this clonotype: This could be a read error, since a much larger clone is one nucleotide away. The chain couples TRBV5-1 to TRBJ2-3; D possibly corresponds to TRBD2 (7 bases). Deletions cut 3 bases from V and 4 bases from J, with 15 bases between. Per the germline V gene, CDR1 is SGHRS and CDR2 is YFSETQ. This CDR3 comprises 15 residues. This CDR3 reads CASSSEGGGPDTQYF. For the CDR3, the DNA is TGCGCCAGCAGCTCGGAGGGCGGGGGCCCAGATACGCAGTATTTT.

This clonotype was found many times. This rearrangement joins TRBV20-1 to TRBJ1-2; D remains unclear. V dropped 6 bases and J dropped 2 bases, with 16 bases sitting between them. This CDR3 region has 14 residues. Germline V gene lookup returns CDR1 DFQATT and CDR2 SNEGSKA (reference sequence). Written as DNA, the CDR3 is TGCAGTGCCGATCGACCCGGACTAAACTATGGCTACACCTTC. As protein: CSADRPGLNYGYTF.

This clonotype was seen a handful of times. A much larger clone lies a single base off, so this may be a read error. The chain uses TRBV6-5 and TRBJ1-6, with D possibly matching TRBD1 (6 bases). Germline lookup yields CDR1 MNHEY and CDR2 SVGAGI. The V and J ends lost 5 bases and 7 bases respectively, with 21 bases between them. The CDR3 consists of 17 residues. CDR3 DNA sequence: TGTGCCAGCAGTCATTATCGTTCCTACAGGGAGAATTCACCCCTCCACTTT. As protein: CASSHYRSYRENSPLHF.

This clonotype has ten or more counts. Written as DNA, the CDR3 is TGCGCCAGCAGGGGTGGTCGGAGCTCTGGGGCCAACGTCCTGACTTTC. Residues: CASRGGRSSGANVLTF. The rearrangement joins TRBV10-2 to TRBJ2-6; D unresolved. CDR3 length equals 16 residues. With 6 bases removed from V and 0 bases from J, the gap between germline ends came to 12 bases. The germline V gene encodes CDR1 WSHSY and CDR2 SAAADI.

This clonotype was observed a few times. The gene calls are TRBV3-1 and TRBJ2-7, with 11 bases lining up with TRBD2. V trimming: 3 bases; J trimming: 3 bases; junction bases outside the gene matches: 4. Germline V gene lookup returns CDR1 LGHDT and CDR2 YNNKEL (reference sequence). This CDR3 is built from 15 residues. CDR3 region: CASSHGTSGYYEQYF. The CDR3 DNA reads TGTGCCAGCAGCCACGGGACTAGCGGTTACTACGAGCAGTACTTC.

This clonotype was seen a few times. A much more abundant neighbour one base away suggests this may be a read error. V is TRBV19 and J is TRBJ2-3, with D possibly TRBD2 on 6 matching bases. This CDR3 is built from 18 residues. Germline assignment: CDR1 LNHDA and CDR2 SQIVND (reference sequence). The CDR3 spells CASSIDRASAIPADTPYF. Written as DNA, the CDR3 is TGTGCCAGTAGTATAGATCGGGCTAGCGCTATACCGGCAGATACGCCGTATTTT.